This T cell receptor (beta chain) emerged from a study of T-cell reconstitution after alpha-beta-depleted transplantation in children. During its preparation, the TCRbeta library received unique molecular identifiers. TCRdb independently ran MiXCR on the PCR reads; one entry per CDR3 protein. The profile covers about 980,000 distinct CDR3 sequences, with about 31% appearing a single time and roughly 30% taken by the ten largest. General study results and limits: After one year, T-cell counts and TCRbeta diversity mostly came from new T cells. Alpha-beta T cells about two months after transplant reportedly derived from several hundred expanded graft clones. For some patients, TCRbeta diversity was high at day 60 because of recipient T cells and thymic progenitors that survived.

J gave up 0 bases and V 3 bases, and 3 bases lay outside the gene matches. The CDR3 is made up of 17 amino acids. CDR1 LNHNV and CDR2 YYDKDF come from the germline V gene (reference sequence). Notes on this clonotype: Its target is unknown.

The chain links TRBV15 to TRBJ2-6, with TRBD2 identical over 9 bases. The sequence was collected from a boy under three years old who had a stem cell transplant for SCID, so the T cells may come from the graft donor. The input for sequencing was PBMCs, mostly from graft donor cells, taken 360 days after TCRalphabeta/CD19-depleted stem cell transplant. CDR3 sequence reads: CATSSGTSFSGANVLTF. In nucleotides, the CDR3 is TGTGCCACCAGCAGTGGGACTAGCTTCTCTGGGGCCAACGTCCTGACTTTC.